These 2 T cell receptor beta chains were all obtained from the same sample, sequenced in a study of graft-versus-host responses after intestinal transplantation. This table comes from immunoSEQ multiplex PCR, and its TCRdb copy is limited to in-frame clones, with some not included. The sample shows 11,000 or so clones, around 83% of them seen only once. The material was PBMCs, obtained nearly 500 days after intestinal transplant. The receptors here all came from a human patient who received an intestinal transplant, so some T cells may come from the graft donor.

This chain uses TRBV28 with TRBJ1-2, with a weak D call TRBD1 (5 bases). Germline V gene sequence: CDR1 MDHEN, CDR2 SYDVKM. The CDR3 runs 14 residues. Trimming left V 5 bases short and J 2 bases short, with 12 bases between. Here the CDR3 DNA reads TGTGCCAGCAGTCCTCGACAGAGAAACTATGGCTACACCTTC. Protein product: CASSPRQRNYGYTF.

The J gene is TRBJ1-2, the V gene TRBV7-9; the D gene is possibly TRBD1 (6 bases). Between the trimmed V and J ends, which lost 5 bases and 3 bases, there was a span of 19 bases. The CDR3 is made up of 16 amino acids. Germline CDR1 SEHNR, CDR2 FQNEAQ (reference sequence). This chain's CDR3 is CASSPTPGGFDYGYTF. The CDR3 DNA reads TGTGCCAGCAGCCCGACCCCCGGGGGCTTTGACTATGGCTACACCTTC. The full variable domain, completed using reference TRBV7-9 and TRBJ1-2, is DTGVSQNPRHKITKRGQNVTFRCDPISEHNRLYWYRQTLGQGPEFLTYFQNEAQLEKSRLLSDRFSAERPKGSFSTLEIQRTEQGDSAMYLCASSPTPGGFDYGYTFGSGTRLTVV.